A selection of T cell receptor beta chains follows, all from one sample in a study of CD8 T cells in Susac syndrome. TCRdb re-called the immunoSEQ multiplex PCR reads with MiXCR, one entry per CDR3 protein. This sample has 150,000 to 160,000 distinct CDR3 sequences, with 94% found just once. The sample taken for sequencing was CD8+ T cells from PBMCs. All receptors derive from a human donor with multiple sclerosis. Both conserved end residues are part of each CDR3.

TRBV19,CASHDRDTLNYGYTF
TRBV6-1,CASTEYGYTF
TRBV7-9,CASSPRDRSYNEQFF
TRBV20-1,CSARIQDRGTEAFF
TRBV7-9,CASSSGDSPLHF
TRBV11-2,CASSQGRTYEQYF
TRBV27,CASSLVAGGGTDTQYF
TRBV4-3,CASHRRKWRYGYTF
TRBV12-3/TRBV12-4,CASSLGRLMNTEAFF
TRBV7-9,CASSPPSGNTIYF
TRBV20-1,CSARDWAGAQETQYF
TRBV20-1,CSAAGGDEQYF
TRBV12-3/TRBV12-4,CASSLVGYSNQPQHF
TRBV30,CACTGSYGYTF
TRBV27,CASSFRGGNQPQHF
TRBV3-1,CASSFQIGAGNTIYF
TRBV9,CASSVWDRGLDEQFF
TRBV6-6,CASSYSIRGNYNEQFF
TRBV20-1,CSARDSDRGNTEAFF
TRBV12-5,CASGRGLASGETQYF
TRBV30,CAWVDQRRNYGYTF
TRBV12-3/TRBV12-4,CASSSSGTGGGKLFF
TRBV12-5,CASGDGSRHF
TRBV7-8,CASSLLEGYEQYF
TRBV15,CATHSGGGHEQFF
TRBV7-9,CASGRAGRTDTQYF
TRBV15,CATSRGTGLAYEQYF
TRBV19,CASSIWREAFF
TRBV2,CASITGTDGYTF